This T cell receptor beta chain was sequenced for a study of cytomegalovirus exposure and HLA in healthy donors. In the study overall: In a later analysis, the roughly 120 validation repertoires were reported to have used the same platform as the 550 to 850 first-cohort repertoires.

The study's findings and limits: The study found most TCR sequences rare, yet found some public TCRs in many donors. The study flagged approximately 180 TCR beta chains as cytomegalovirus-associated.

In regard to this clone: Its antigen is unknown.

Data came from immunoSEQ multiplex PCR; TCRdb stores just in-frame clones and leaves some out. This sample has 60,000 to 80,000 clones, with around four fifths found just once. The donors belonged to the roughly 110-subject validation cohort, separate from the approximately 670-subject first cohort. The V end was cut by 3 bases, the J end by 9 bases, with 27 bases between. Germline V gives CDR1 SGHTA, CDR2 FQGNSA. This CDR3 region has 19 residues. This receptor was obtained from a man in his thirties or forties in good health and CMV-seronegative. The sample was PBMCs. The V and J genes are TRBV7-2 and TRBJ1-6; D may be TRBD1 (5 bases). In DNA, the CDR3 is TGTGCCAGCAGCTTGGGGCTTGTGGAAATGGGCTATGTTATTTCACCCCTCCACTTT. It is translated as CASSLGLVEMGYVISPLHF.